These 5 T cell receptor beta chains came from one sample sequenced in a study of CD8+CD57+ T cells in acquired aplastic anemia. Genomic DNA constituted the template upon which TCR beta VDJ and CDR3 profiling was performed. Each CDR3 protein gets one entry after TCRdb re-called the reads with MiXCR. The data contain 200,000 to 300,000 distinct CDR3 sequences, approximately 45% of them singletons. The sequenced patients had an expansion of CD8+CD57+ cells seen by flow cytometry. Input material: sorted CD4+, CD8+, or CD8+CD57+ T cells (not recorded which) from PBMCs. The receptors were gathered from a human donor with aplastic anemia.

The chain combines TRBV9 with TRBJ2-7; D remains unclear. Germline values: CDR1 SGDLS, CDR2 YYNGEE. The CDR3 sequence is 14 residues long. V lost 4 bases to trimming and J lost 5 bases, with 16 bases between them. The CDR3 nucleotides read TGTGCCAGCAGCCCTCGGCAGGTGGCGGACGAGCAGTACTTC. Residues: CASSPRQVADEQYF.

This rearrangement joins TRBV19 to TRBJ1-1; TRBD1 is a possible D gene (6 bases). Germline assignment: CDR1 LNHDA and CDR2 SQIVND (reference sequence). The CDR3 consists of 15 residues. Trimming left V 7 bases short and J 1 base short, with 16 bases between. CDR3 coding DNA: TGTGCCAGTAAGCAGGGGAGCGCCTCGAACACTGAAGCTTTCTTT. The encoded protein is CASKQGSASNTEAFF.

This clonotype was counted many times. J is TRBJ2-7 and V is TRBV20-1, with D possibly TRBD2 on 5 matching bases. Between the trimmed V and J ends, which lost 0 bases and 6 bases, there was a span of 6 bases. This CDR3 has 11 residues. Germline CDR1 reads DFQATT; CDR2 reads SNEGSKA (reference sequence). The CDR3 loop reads CSAREGLEQYF. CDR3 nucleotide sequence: TGCAGTGCTAGAGAAGGACTCGAGCAGTACTTC.

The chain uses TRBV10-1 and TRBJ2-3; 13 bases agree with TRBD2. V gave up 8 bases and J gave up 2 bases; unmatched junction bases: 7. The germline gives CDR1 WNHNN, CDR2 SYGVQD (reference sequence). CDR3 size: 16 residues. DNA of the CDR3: TGCGCCAGCGGGATGACTAGCGGGGGGAACACAGATACGCAGTATTTT. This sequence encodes CASGMTSGGNTDTQYF.

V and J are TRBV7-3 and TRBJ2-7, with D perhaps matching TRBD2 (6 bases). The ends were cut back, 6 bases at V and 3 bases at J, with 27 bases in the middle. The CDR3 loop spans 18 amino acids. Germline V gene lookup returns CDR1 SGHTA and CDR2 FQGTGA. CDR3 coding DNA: TGTGCCAGCAGTATAACGGGACTGGGCCTTAGTGGGGGCTACGAGCAGTACTTC. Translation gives CASSITGLGLSGGYEQYF.